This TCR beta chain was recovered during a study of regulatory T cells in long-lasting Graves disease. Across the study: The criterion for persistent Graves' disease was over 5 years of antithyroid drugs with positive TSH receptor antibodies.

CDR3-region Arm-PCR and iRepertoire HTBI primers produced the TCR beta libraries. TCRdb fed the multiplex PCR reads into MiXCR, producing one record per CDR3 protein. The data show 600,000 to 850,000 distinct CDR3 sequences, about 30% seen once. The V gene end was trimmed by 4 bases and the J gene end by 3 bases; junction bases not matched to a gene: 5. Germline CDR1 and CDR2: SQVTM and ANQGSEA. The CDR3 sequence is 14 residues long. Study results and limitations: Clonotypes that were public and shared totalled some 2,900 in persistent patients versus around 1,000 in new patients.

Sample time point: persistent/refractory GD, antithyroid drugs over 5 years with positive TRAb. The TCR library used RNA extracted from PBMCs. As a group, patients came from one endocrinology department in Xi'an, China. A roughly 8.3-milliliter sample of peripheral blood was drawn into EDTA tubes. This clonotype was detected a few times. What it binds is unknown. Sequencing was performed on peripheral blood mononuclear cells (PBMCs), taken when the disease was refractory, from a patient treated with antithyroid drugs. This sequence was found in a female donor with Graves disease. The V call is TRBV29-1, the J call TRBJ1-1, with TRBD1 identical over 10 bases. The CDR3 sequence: CSVGRQGADTEAFF. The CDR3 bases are TGCAGCGTTGGCCGACAGGGGGCTGACACTGAAGCTTTCTTT.